This entry lists 21 T cell receptor beta chains sequenced from one sample in a study of T cells after yellow fever vaccination. Via MiXCR, TCRdb re-called the 5' RACE reads, giving one row per CDR3 protein. The sample carries over 65,000 distinct CDR3 sequences, about 14% recorded once. This sample comprised CD8+ T cells not binding an NS4B(214-222) dextramer, sorted from PBMCs, obtained roughly 23 days after the first yellow fever vaccination. These receptors were collected from a man aged 18 to 29 who received the YFV17D yellow fever vaccine.

This clonotype was counted many times. The chain employs TRBV4-1 and TRBJ1-6; D unresolved. V lost 1 base, J lost 7 bases, and 5 bases lay in between. This CDR3 comprises 13 residues. Germline V lookup: CDR1 MGHRA, CDR2 YSYEKL. The CDR3 protein is CASSQGGNSPLHF. CDR3 DNA sequence: TGCGCCAGCAGCCAAGGGGGAAATTCACCCCTCCACTTT.

The rearrangement links TRBV6-5 to TRBJ1-1; a weak D match, TRBD1 (5 bases). Germline V lookup: CDR1 MNHEY, CDR2 SVGAGI. Trimming cost V 2 bases and J 4 bases, with 8 bases left between them. The CDR3 sequence is 13 residues long. The CDR3 loop reads CASSYGQGTEAFF. The CDR3 DNA follows: TGTGCCAGCAGTTACGGGCAGGGCACTGAAGCTTTCTTT.

This clonotype appeared many times. The V call is TRBV7-6, the J call TRBJ2-5; D unclear. The CDR3 spans 13 residues. Germline V gene data show CDR1 as SGHVS and CDR2 as FNYEAQ. V lost 1 base and J 6 bases, leaving 9 bases between the germline ends. CDR3 loop: CASSLELLQTQYF. For the CDR3, the DNA is TGTGCCAGCAGCTTAGAACTGCTTCAGACCCAGTACTTC.

The sample holds a few counts of this clonotype. V and J are TRBV4-3 and TRBJ1-5; TRBD1 aligns across 8 bases. Trimming at V came to 2 bases and at J to 6 bases, leaving 6 bases not matched to a gene. Germline V gene data show CDR1 as LGHNA and CDR2 as YSLEER. This CDR3 is 15 amino acids long. CDR3 sequence reads: CASSQSDRGGQPQHF. For the CDR3, the DNA is TGCGCCAGCAGCCAATCCGACAGGGGTGGTCAGCCCCAGCATTTT.

This rearrangement joins TRBV19 to TRBJ1-3, with D hard to call. The V and J ends lost 6 bases and 0 bases respectively, with 6 bases between them. The V gene's germline CDR1 is LNHDA and CDR2 SQIVND (reference sequence). The CDR3 spans 13 residues. CDR3 region: CASSVGSGNTIYF. Here the CDR3 DNA reads TGTGCCAGTAGCGTTGGCTCTGGAAACACCATATATTTT. Using reference TRBV19 and TRBJ1-3 for the parts outside the CDR3, the full variable domain is DGGITQSPKYLFRKEGQNVTLSCEQNLNHDAMYWYRQDPGQGLRLIYYSQIVNDFQKGDIAEGYSVSREKKESFPLTVTSAQKNPTAFYLCASSVGSGNTIYFGEGSWLTVV.

V is TRBV30 and J is TRBJ1-5; 7 positions agree with TRBD1. The CDR3 totals 15 residues. Germline lookup yields CDR1 GTSNPN and CDR2 SVGIG (reference sequence). V shed 0 bases, J shed 3 bases, and the junction held 5 bases outside the gene matches. The CDR3 protein is CAWSVRGQYNQPQHF. DNA of the CDR3: TGTGCCTGGAGTGTACGGGGACAGTACAATCAGCCCCAGCATTTT. The whole variable domain, remainder taken from reference TRBV30 and TRBJ1-5, is SQTIHQWPATLVQPVGSPLSLECTVEGTSNPNLYWYRQAAGRGLQLLFYSVGIGQISSEVPQNLSASRPQDRQFILSSKKLLLSDSGFYLCAWSVRGQYNQPQHFGDGTRLSIL.

This clonotype was picked up a small number of times. This sequence joins TRBV12-3 or TRBV12-4 and TRBJ2-5; D is possibly TRBD1 (6 bases). CDR3 length: 14 amino acids. V lost 2 bases and J lost 2, with 9 bases in between. The CDR3 DNA sequence: TGTGCCAGCAGTTTAATTGGGACACAAGAGACCCAGTACTTC. Protein sequence: CASSLIGTQETQYF.

J is TRBJ2-7 and V is TRBV6-2 or TRBV6-3, with no clear D. V dropped 6 bases and J dropped 2 bases, with 11 bases sitting between them. The CDR3 sequence is 13 residues long. CDR1 is MNHEY, CDR2 SVGEGT, per germline. In DNA, the CDR3 is TGTGCCAGCAGCCATCTAGGGCCCTACGAGCAGTACTTC. This sequence encodes CASSHLGPYEQYF.

J is TRBJ1-1 and V is TRBV7-9; the D is unclear. Germline V gene data show CDR1 as SEHNR and CDR2 as FQNEAQ (reference sequence). Trimming took off 3 bases at V and 2 bases at J, with 10 bases between the two ends. The CDR3 has 14 residues. Here the CDR3 reads CASSFRLLNTEAFF. In nucleotides, the CDR3 is TGTGCCAGCAGCTTCAGGTTGTTAAACACTGAAGCTTTCTTT. Variable domain in full (rest from reference TRBV7-9 and TRBJ1-1): DTGVSQNPRHKITKRGQNVTFRCDPISEHNRLYWYRQTLGQGPEFLTYFQNEAQLEKSRLLSDRFSAERPKGSFSTLEIQRTEQGDSAMYLCASSFRLLNTEAFFGQGTRLTVV.

The chain links TRBV27 to TRBJ2-7; TRBD1 matches at 8 bases. CDR1 and CDR2 from the germline V gene are MNHEY and SMNVEV (reference sequence). Trimming removed 5 bases from V and 4 bases from J; junction bases left unmatched: 19. The CDR3 length is 18 residues. The CDR3 spells CASSLKGRGRTGTYEQYF. CDR3 coding DNA: TGTGCCAGCAGTCTTAAGGGAAGGGGACGGACAGGGACATACGAGCAGTACTTC.

CDR3 coding DNA: TGTGCCAGCAGTTACTCGGGGGGTGACGGCTACACCTTC. Protein product: CASSYSGGDGYTF. This sequence joins TRBV6-5 and TRBJ1-2; D is perhaps TRBD1 (5 bases). V was shortened by 0 bases and J by 8 bases, with 10 bases between the two germline ends. This CDR3 has 13 amino acids. Germline V gene lookup returns CDR1 MNHEY and CDR2 SVGAGI.

This clonotype appeared many times. The CDR3 DNA reads TGTGCCAGCAGTAACGGGGAGAGCTCCTACGAGCAGTACTTC. Its translation: CASSNGESSYEQYF. This chain links TRBV6-5 with TRBJ2-7, with D possibly TRBD2 on 5 matching bases. Per germline, CDR1 MNHEY and CDR2 SVGAGI. This CDR3 region has 14 residues. Trimming left V 5 bases short and J 0 bases short, with 11 bases between.

This chain connects TRBV20-1 to TRBJ2-7; either TRBD1 or TRBD2 may fit D (5 bases each). V was clipped by 3 bases and J by 0 bases, with 9 bases between them. Germline CDR1 reads DFQATT; CDR2 reads SNEGSKA (reference sequence). The CDR3 has 13 residues. The CDR3 region is CSASWGSSYEQYF. DNA for the CDR3: TGCAGTGCTAGTTGGGGGAGCTCCTACGAGCAGTACTTC.

The J gene is TRBJ1-4, the V gene TRBV9; 7 bases align to TRBD1. CDR3 length: 15 amino acids. Trimming at V came to 0 bases and at J to 6 bases, leaving 5 bases not matched to a gene. Germline-derived CDR1 and CDR2 are SGDLS and YYNGEE. The chain's CDR3 is CASSVADRSHEKLFF. Written as DNA, the CDR3 is TGTGCCAGCAGCGTAGCGGACAGGAGCCATGAAAAACTGTTTTTT.

This clonotype was seen a handful of times. This sequence joins TRBV7-9 and TRBJ2-7; 7 positions match TRBD1. V trimming: 5 bases; J trimming: 5 bases; junction bases outside the gene matches: 12. Germline assignment: CDR1 SEHNR and CDR2 FQNEAQ (reference sequence). The CDR3 extends over 15 amino acids. The CDR3 sequence: CASSLTTTGSNEQYF. The CDR3 coding sequence is TGTGCCAGCAGCCTCACCACGACAGGGTCCAACGAGCAGTACTTC.

The rearrangement links TRBV5-1 to TRBJ2-2; D might be TRBD1 (6 bases). The germline gives CDR1 SGHRS, CDR2 YFSETQ. The V end was cut by 0 bases, the J end by 1 base, with 13 bases between. The CDR3 runs 17 residues. CDR3 DNA sequence: TGCGCCAGCAGCTTGGGGACGACAGGTTTGAACACCGGGGAGCTGTTTTTT. Its protein product is CASSLGTTGLNTGELFF.

J is TRBJ2-7 and V is TRBV25-1; 7 positions agree with TRBD1. The V gene's germline CDR1 is MGHDK and CDR2 SYGVNS. The J segment lost 6 bases and the V segment lost 0 bases, leaving 5 bases of the junction unmatched. The CDR3 is 14 amino acids. CDR3 in DNA: TGTGCCAGCAGTGAATATCAAGACAGGGCCGAGCAGTACTTC. The encoded protein is CASSEYQDRAEQYF.

This clonotype was seen ten or more times. The chain couples TRBV6-2 or TRBV6-3 to TRBJ2-4; a weak D match, TRBD1 (6 bases). V lost 6 bases to trimming and J lost 7 bases, with 16 bases between them. CDR1 is MNHEY, CDR2 SVGEGT, per germline. This CDR3 has 14 amino acids. The CDR3 nucleotides read TGTGCCAGCAGCCCAACATGGGGGCGGAACATTCAGTACTTC. Protein product: CASSPTWGRNIQYF.

The chain combines TRBV29-1 with TRBJ2-2, with D perhaps TRBD2 (5 bases). The CDR3 totals 12 residues. The ends were cut back, 3 bases at V and 5 bases at J, with 7 bases in the middle. Looked up from germline, CDR1 is SQVTM and CDR2 is ANQGSEA. As DNA, the CDR3 is TGCAGCGTTGAGCGCGGGACCGGGGAGCTGTTTTTT. Translating it yields CSVERGTGELFF.

The J gene is TRBJ2-2, the V gene TRBV5-1; D gene ambiguous. Trimming shortened V by 4 bases and J by 1 base, and 20 bases separated the two germline ends. The V gene's germline CDR1 is SGHRS and CDR2 YFSETQ. There are 18 residues in the CDR3. DNA of the CDR3: TGCGCCAGCAGCCCGGCGAGGTTCGATTCCTTGAACACCGGGGAGCTGTTTTTT. It codes for CASSPARFDSLNTGELFF.

J is TRBJ2-7 and V is TRBV5-1; 10 bases map to TRBD1. Looked up from germline, CDR1 is SGHRS and CDR2 is YFSETQ. CDR3 length equals 15 residues. The ends lost 3 bases at V and 2 bases at J; junction bases unmatched: 5. DNA for the CDR3: TGCGCCAGCAGCTCGGGACAGGGGTTCACCTACGAGCAGTACTTC. It yields the protein CASSSGQGFTYEQYF.